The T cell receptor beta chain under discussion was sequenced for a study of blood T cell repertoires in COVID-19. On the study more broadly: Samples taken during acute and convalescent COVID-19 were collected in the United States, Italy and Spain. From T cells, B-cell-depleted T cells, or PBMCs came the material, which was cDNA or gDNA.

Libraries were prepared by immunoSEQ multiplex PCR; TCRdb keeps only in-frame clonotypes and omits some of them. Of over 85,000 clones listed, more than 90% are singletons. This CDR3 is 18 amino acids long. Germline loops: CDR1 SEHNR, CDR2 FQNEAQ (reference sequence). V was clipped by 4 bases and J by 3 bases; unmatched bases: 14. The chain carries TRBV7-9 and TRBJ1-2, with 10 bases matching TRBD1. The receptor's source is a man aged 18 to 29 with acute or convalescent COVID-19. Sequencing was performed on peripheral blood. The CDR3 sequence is CASSSSVPGQGSDYGYTF. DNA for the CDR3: TGTGCCAGCAGCTCGTCCGTGCCGGGACAGGGGTCCGACTATGGCTACACCTTC.